This TCR beta chain was profiled in a study of memory CD4+ T cells and cytomegalovirus serostatus. Study summary: Healthy Belgian adult donors included about nine CMV-positive and more than 20 CMV-negative people.

Germline V CDR1 and CDR2: MNHNS, SASEGT. V was pared by 2 bases and J by 0 bases, with 3 bases of the junction left unmatched. The CDR3 has 15 amino acids. The study's findings and limits: Repertoires predicted CMV serostatus with median bootstrapped AUC of 0.95.

The sort gate was single viable CD3+CD4+CD8-CD45RO+ cells for memory CD4+ T cells. Positive selection with CD4 microbeads enriched total CD4+ T cells. In the case of this clone: Its antigen is unknown.

The table came from immunoSEQ multiplex PCR; TCRdb's copy has only in-frame clones and leaves some out. The data hold under 55,000 clones, with around 80% observed a single time. The chain uses TRBV6-1 and TRBJ2-7; 8 bases match TRBD1. This TCR was sampled from an adult in good health and CMV-seropositive. The sequenced sample consisted of memory CD4+ T cells from blood. This chain's CDR3 is CASSEWGTGSYEQYF. Written as DNA, the CDR3 is TGTGCCAGCAGTGAATGGGGGACAGGCTCCTACGAGCAGTACTTC.